Below are 14 T cell receptor beta chains sequenced from a single sample in a study of blood T cell repertoires in COVID-19. Libraries were prepared by immunoSEQ multiplex PCR; TCRdb keeps only in-frame clonotypes and omits some of them. The sample includes about 50,000 clones, around 90% of them seen just once. The sequenced material came from peripheral blood. These receptors were collected from a human donor in a cohort sampled during active COVID-19.

The rearrangement links TRBV3-1 (or the pseudogene TRBV3-2) to TRBJ2-2; TRBD2 might be the D (6 bases). The CDR3 is made up of 17 amino acids. The V gene's germline CDR1 is LGHDT and CDR2 YNNKEL (reference sequence). Trimming pared 3 bases from V and 7 bases from J, leaving 21 bases between. The CDR3 bases are TGTGCCAGCAGCCAGGGGGACTCCTCGTTGCTGGACGGGGAGCTGTTTTTT. It translates to CASSQGDSSLLDGELFF.

This clone was observed a handful of times. This rearrangement joins TRBV7-9 to TRBJ1-4, with 9 bases that match TRBD1. With V trimmed by 6 bases and J by 7 bases, 6 bases remained unmatched. CDR3 length: 14 residues. Germline V gene lookup returns CDR1 SEHNR and CDR2 FQNEAQ (reference sequence). The CDR3 is CASSLSGQGEKLFF. The DNA of the CDR3 is TGTGCCAGCAGTCTCTCGGGACAGGGTGAAAAACTGTTTTTT.

This rearrangement joins TRBV28 to TRBJ2-3; 11 bases align to TRBD2. CDR1 is MDHEN and CDR2 is SYDVKM in the germline V gene. This CDR3 has 16 amino acids. The ends lost 5 bases at V and 8 bases at J; junction bases unmatched: 12. This CDR3 is CASSRPGSGRASTQYF. The CDR3 nucleotides are TGTGCCAGCAGTCGCCCCGGTAGCGGGAGGGCTAGTACGCAGTATTTT.

The chain recombines TRBV30 with TRBJ1-6; 9 nucleotides align to TRBD1. The CDR3 is 15 residues long. Germline CDR1 GTSNPN, CDR2 SVGIG (reference sequence). The junction had 8 bases not matched to a gene; V was cut back by 3 bases and J by 8 bases. The CDR3 DNA reads as TGTGCCTGGAGCCGTTCGGGACAGGGAGATTCACCCCTCCACTTT. Protein: CAWSRSGQGDSPLHF. Full variable domain (outside the CDR3, taken from reference TRBV30 and TRBJ1-6): SQTIHQWPATLVQPVGSPLSLECTVEGTSNPNLYWYRQAAGRGLQLLFYSVGIGQISSEVPQNLSASRPQDRQFILSSKKLLLSDSGFYLCAWSRSGQGDSPLHFGNGTRLTVT.

The rearrangement links TRBV6-4 to TRBJ2-1, with 9 bases fitting TRBD2. V shed 2 bases, J shed 5 bases, and the junction held 4 bases outside the gene matches. Germline V gene lookup returns CDR1 MRHNA and CDR2 SNTAGT. The CDR3 consists of 15 residues. The CDR3 is CASSDLSGGHNEQFF. The DNA of the CDR3 is TGTGCCAGCAGTGACCTCAGCGGGGGGCACAATGAGCAGTTCTTC.

This chain joins TRBV19 and TRBJ1-5; no reliable D call. In germline, CDR1 is LNHDA, CDR2 SQIVND (reference sequence). V was trimmed by 8 bases and J by 3 bases, leaving 8 bases between them. CDR3 length equals 12 residues. CDR3 in DNA: TGTGCCAGTGAGGCTAACAATCAGCCCCAGCATTTT. This codes for CASEANNQPQHF. The entire variable domain, with the rest obtained from reference TRBV19 and TRBJ1-5, is as follows: DGGITQSPKYLFRKEGQNVTLSCEQNLNHDAMYWYRQDPGQGLRLIYYSQIVNDFQKGDIAEGYSVSREKKESFPLTVTSAQKNPTAFYLCASEANNQPQHFGDGTRLSIL.

The chain employs TRBV19 and TRBJ2-1, with 11 positions matching TRBD2. V dropped 6 bases and J dropped 5; count of bases not matched to a gene: 6. Germline V CDR1 and CDR2: LNHDA, SQIVND (reference sequence). The CDR3 runs to 15 residues. CDR3 sequence reads: CASSPLAGGHNEQFF. The CDR3 region has the DNA TGTGCCAGTAGCCCGCTAGCGGGAGGTCACAATGAGCAGTTCTTC.

The chain carries TRBV13 and TRBJ1-1; tentatively, D is TRBD1 (6 bases). The CDR3 is made up of 14 amino acids. The germline CDR1 and CDR2 sequences are PRHDT and FYEKMQ (reference sequence). V was pared by 5 bases and J by 5 bases, with 15 bases between. The CDR3 region is CASSVTGFGTEAFF. As DNA, the CDR3 is TGTGCCAGCAGCGTTACAGGGTTCGGGACTGAAGCTTTCTTT.

The chain carries TRBV5-4 and TRBJ1-2, with 9 bases aligning to TRBD1. Per the germline V gene, CDR1 is SGHNT and CDR2 is YYREEE (reference sequence). The CDR3 is 15 residues long. Losses at the gene ends were 1 base for V and 6 bases for J; bases not matched to a gene: 7. Here the CDR3 reads CASSLPGQGWDGYTF. DNA of the CDR3: TGTGCCAGCAGCTTGCCGGGACAGGGTTGGGATGGCTACACCTTC. Looking up the rest from reference TRBV5-4 and TRBJ1-2 gives the full variable domain: ETGVTQSPTHLIKTRGQQVTLRCSSQSGHNTVSWYQQALGQGPQFIFQYYREEENGRGNFPPRFSGLQFPNYSSELNVNALELDDSALYLCASSLPGQGWDGYTFGSGTRLTVV.

V is TRBV4-1 and J is TRBJ2-2; TRBD2 agrees at 10 bases. CDR1 is MGHRA and CDR2 is YSYEKL in the germline V gene. J was trimmed by 5 bases and V by 1 base; bases with no gene match: 10. This CDR3 has 18 amino acids. The chain's CDR3 is CASSQGGLAGVGTGELFF. In DNA, the CDR3 is TGCGCCAGCAGCCAAGGGGGGCTAGCGGGGGTGGGAACCGGGGAGCTGTTTTTT.

The gene calls are TRBV3-1 (or the pseudogene TRBV3-2) and TRBJ2-3, with 16 bases matching TRBD2. The CDR3 has 19 residues. The V gene's germline CDR1 is LGHDT and CDR2 YNNKEL (reference sequence). V shed 4 bases, J shed 1 base, and the junction held 8 bases outside the gene matches. The CDR3 region has the DNA TGTGCCAGCAGCCCGCTGGGACTAGCGGGAGGGCCTGGCACAGATACGCAGTATTTT. Amino acid sequence: CASSPLGLAGGPGTDTQYF.

The V and J genes are TRBV3-1 (or the pseudogene TRBV3-2) and TRBJ1-3; a possible D gene is TRBD1 (6 bases). This CDR3 spans 16 amino acids. Trimming removed 0 bases at V and 1 base at J, with 10 bases between. Per germline, CDR1 LGHDT and CDR2 YNNKEL (reference sequence). CDR3 DNA sequence: TGTGCCAGCAGCCAAGAAGCAGGGGCGTCTGGAAACACCATATATTTT. Encoded protein: CASSQEAGASGNTIYF.

The V gene is TRBV10-3, the J gene TRBJ2-3; 11 bases are a match to TRBD1. The V and J ends lost 10 bases and 5 bases, in that order; junction bases with no gene match: 17. The CDR3 extends over 17 amino acids. Germline CDR1 ENHRY, CDR2 SYGVKD. The CDR3 protein is CATSPTGQGDGVDTQYF. The CDR3 bases are TGTGCCACCAGCCCCACGGGACAGGGGGATGGTGTAGATACGCAGTATTTT.

This chain connects TRBV3-1 (or the pseudogene TRBV3-2) to TRBJ2-7; possible D gene TRBD1, 6 bases. Germline V lookup: CDR1 LGHDT, CDR2 YNNKEL (reference sequence). V gave up 4 bases and J gave up 1 base, with 11 bases separating them. The CDR3 sequence is 14 residues long. The CDR3 is CASSPPRGSYEQYV. The DNA for the CDR3 is TGTGCCAGCAGCCCGCCAAGGGGGTCCTACGAGCAGTACGTC.